Below, 26 T cell receptor beta chains from the same sample are listed, as sequenced in a study of blood T cell repertoires in COVID-19. Clones were read by immunoSEQ multiplex PCR, and TCRdb kept only the in-frame ones, dropping some. The table includes some 320,000 clones, approximately 91% detected once. Sequencing input: PBMCs or T cells enriched from blood (not recorded which). Source of these receptors: a man aged 55 to 70 who had recovered from COVID-19.

V and J are TRBV11-1 and TRBJ2-3; D possibly corresponds to TRBD2 (6 bases). Germline V gene data show CDR1 as SGHAT and CDR2 as FQDESV (reference sequence). V lost 5 bases and J 6 bases, leaving 15 bases between the germline ends. The CDR3 totals 14 residues. The CDR3 reads CASSRDWLGDTQYF. As DNA, the CDR3 is TGTGCCAGCAGCCGGGACTGGCTCGGTGATACGCAGTATTTT. Using reference TRBV11-1 and TRBJ2-3 for the parts outside the CDR3, the full variable domain is EAEVAQSPRYKITEKSQAVAFWCDPISGHATLYWYRQILGQGPELLVQFQDESVVDDSQLPKDRFSAERLKGVDSTLKIQPAELGDSAMYLCASSRDWLGDTQYFGPGTRLTVL.

V and J are TRBV5-1 and TRBJ2-7; D uncertain. CDR1 is SGHRS, CDR2 YFSETQ, per germline. This CDR3 has 15 amino acids. V was shortened by 2 bases and J by 0 bases, with 12 bases between the two germline ends. The CDR3 DNA follows: TGCGCCAGCAGCTTTTGGTTCGGTAGCTCCTACGAGCAGTACTTC. Translated: CASSFWFGSSYEQYF.

The sample holds one count of this clone. The V call is TRBV7-3, the J call TRBJ2-2; TRBD1 might be the D (5 bases). V was pared by 3 bases and J by 4 bases, with 12 bases between. Germline lookup yields CDR1 SGHTA and CDR2 FQGTGA. This CDR3 contains 15 residues. The CDR3 DNA reads as TGTGCCAGCAGCTTTTCTAGGGGCGGCACCGGGGAGCTGTTTTTT. Translated, it gives CASSFSRGGTGELFF. Supplemented by reference TRBV7-3 and TRBJ2-2, the full variable domain reads GAGVSQTPSNKVTEKGKYVELRCDPISGHTALYWYRQSLGQGPEFLIYFQGTGAADDSGLPNDRFFAVRPEGSVSTLKIQRTERGDSAVYLCASSFSRGGTGELFFGEGSRLTVL.

The chain links TRBV9 to TRBJ2-7; D call uncertain. Per germline, CDR1 SGDLS and CDR2 YYNGEE. The CDR3 runs 13 residues. V shed 0 bases and J shed 6 bases, with 10 bases lying between them. The CDR3 protein is CASSVVASGEQYF. CDR3 sequence (DNA): TGTGCCAGCAGCGTAGTTGCCAGTGGCGAGCAGTACTTC.

The chain links TRBV7-9 to TRBJ1-3; 7 bases are a match to TRBD1. Germline CDR1 and CDR2: SEHNR and FQNEAQ (reference sequence). V shed 5 bases and J 4 bases; nucleotides not matched to a gene: 14. The CDR3 length is 17 residues. CDR3 amino acids: CASSPRDSYSLGNTIYF. CDR3 nucleotide sequence: TGTGCCAGCAGCCCTCGGGACAGTTACTCTCTGGGAAACACCATATATTTT.

The chain combines TRBV18 with TRBJ1-2; D gene uncertain. Germline loops: CDR1 KGHSH, CDR2 LQKENI. This CDR3 has 15 residues. V was shortened by 6 bases and J by 2 bases, with 16 bases between the two germline ends. CDR3 sequence reads: CASSLSSSLNYGYTF. The CDR3 DNA sequence: TGTGCCAGCTCCCTATCTTCCTCCCTAAACTATGGCTACACCTTC.

This chain joins TRBV27 and TRBJ1-2; D is undetermined. The V and J ends lost 7 bases and 2 bases respectively, with 11 bases between them. Germline values: CDR1 MNHEY, CDR2 SMNVEV (reference sequence). The CDR3 contains 13 residues. The CDR3 protein is CASKEGKNYGYTF. In DNA form, the CDR3 reads TGTGCCAGCAAGGAGGGTAAGAACTATGGCTACACCTTC.

The chain employs TRBV19 and TRBJ2-1; TRBD1 is a possible D gene (6 bases). Germline V lookup: CDR1 LNHDA, CDR2 SQIVND (reference sequence). The CDR3 has 16 amino acids. V was clipped by 6 bases and J by 7 bases, with 22 bases between them. This CDR3 reads CASSTGGRQVWNEQFF. The CDR3 DNA reads TGTGCCAGTAGCACAGGTGGTCGACAGGTTTGGAATGAGCAGTTCTTC.

The rearrangement links TRBV28 to TRBJ1-6; D possibly corresponds to TRBD1 (6 bases). V lost 2 bases to trimming and J lost 10 bases, with 18 bases between them. Germline V lookup: CDR1 MDHEN, CDR2 SYDVKM. This CDR3 has 16 residues. The CDR3 region has the DNA TGTGCCAGCAGTTTAAGTGCCCGGACAGATGAGTCACCCCTCCACTTT. Amino acid sequence: CASSLSARTDESPLHF.

The chain has TRBV2 and TRBJ2-7; 9 bases match TRBD1. The junction had 5 bases not matched to a gene; V was cut back by 5 bases and J by 3 bases. Per germline, CDR1 SNHLY and CDR2 FYNNEI. This CDR3 spans 14 amino acids. The CDR3 bases are TGTGCCAGCAGTTCAGACAGGGGGATCTACGAGCAGTACTTC. Its translation is CASSSDRGIYEQYF.

This clone was recorded a few times. The chain recombines TRBV5-1 with TRBJ2-1; 9 nucleotides line up with TRBD2. The germline V gene has CDR1 SGHRS and CDR2 YFSETQ. V lost 1 base and J lost 5; bases outside the gene matches: 10. The CDR3 extends over 17 amino acids. CDR3 sequence reads: CASSLKGGRAFDNEQFF. The CDR3 DNA is TGCGCCAGCAGCTTGAAGGGCGGGAGGGCTTTCGACAATGAGCAGTTCTTC.

The V and J genes are TRBV27 and TRBJ1-5; D might be TRBD1 (6 bases). V was cut by 4 bases and J by 4 bases, with 14 bases left in between. There are 15 residues in the CDR3. Germline V gives CDR1 MNHEY, CDR2 SMNVEV (reference sequence). The CDR3, as DNA: TGTGCCAGCAGTTCAGCCAGGGGCCAGAATCAGCCCCAGCATTTT. Its protein product is CASSSARGQNQPQHF.

The chain has TRBV6-6 and TRBJ1-5; TRBD1 aligns across 12 bases. CDR1 and CDR2 from the germline V gene are MNHNY and SVGAGI (reference sequence). The CDR3 sequence is 15 residues long. The V segment lost 4 bases and the J segment 6 bases; nucleotides outside the gene matches: 4. CDR3 sequence (DNA): TGTGCCAGCAGTTCCGGGACAGGGGGCGGTCAGCCCCAGCATTTT. The encoded protein is CASSSGTGGGQPQHF.

The DNA of the CDR3 is TGCGCCAGCAGCTTGACAGCCGGCGAGAGAGAGCAGTTCTTC. This sequence encodes CASSLTAGEREQFF. The J gene is TRBJ2-1, the V gene TRBV5-1; D gene uncertain. The CDR3 consists of 14 residues. From germline, CDR1 is SGHRS and CDR2 YFSETQ. V was trimmed by 1 base and J by 10 bases, leaving 15 bases between them.

This clone was recorded once. The chain carries TRBV29-1 and TRBJ2-3, with a weak D call TRBD2 (7 bases). Trimming removed 7 bases from V and 1 base from J, with 18 bases in between. The CDR3 length is 15 residues. Germline loops: CDR1 SQVTM, CDR2 ANQGSEA. Here the CDR3 DNA reads TGCAGCGGGTCGGCTGGGGGGGCCGGCACAGATACGCAGTATTTT. It codes for CSGSAGGAGTDTQYF.

The rearrangement uses TRBV4-2 and TRBJ1-5; D may be TRBD1 (5 bases). CDR1 is LGHNA and CDR2 is YNFKEQ in the germline V gene. V lost 3 bases, J lost 1 base, and 13 bases lay in between. This CDR3 is 16 amino acids long. The CDR3 sequence: CASSHDGDLSNQPQHF. CDR3 DNA: TGTGCCAGCAGCCACGATGGGGACTTAAGCAATCAGCCCCAGCATTTT.

The chain uses TRBV27 and TRBJ1-1; a weak D match, TRBD1 (6 bases). The CDR3 runs 16 residues. Trimming pared 2 bases from V and 3 bases from J, leaving 16 bases between. The V gene's germline CDR1 is MNHEY and CDR2 SMNVEV (reference sequence). The CDR3 loop reads CASSLRQVERDTEAFF. The CDR3 nucleotides read TGTGCCAGCAGTTTACGACAGGTTGAAAGGGACACTGAAGCTTTCTTT.

The V call is TRBV28, the J call TRBJ1-5; possible D gene TRBD1, 6 bases. Germline V CDR1 and CDR2: MDHEN, SYDVKM. The CDR3 is 14 residues long. V gave up 11 bases and J gave up 5 bases, with 19 bases separating them. The CDR3 spells CASQGGPTYQPQHF. The CDR3 nucleotides are TGTGCCTCCCAAGGGGGACCGACTTATCAGCCCCAGCATTTT.

On this clone itself: A junction boundary mismatches the germline segment, possibly from a read error. This rearrangement joins TRBV5-1 to TRBJ1-1, with TRBD1 identical over 7 bases. Germline assignment: CDR1 SGHRS and CDR2 YFSETQ. This CDR3 is built from 14 residues. CDR3 sequence (DNA): TGCGCCAGCACCTTGGGACAGTTTAACACTGAAGCTTTCTTT. This gives the protein CASTLGQFNTEAFF.

The V call is TRBV28, the J call TRBJ1-4; 7 nucleotides match TRBD1. Germline trimming cut 4 bases from V and 8 bases from J; bases unmatched to any gene: 10. This CDR3 has 15 residues. Per germline, CDR1 MDHEN and CDR2 SYDVKM. The CDR3 loop reads CASSSGGRGREKLFF. CDR3 nucleotide sequence: TGTGCCAGCAGTTCAGGGGGGCGCGGAAGGGAAAAACTGTTTTTT.

This rearrangement joins TRBV12-3 or TRBV12-4 to TRBJ2-1, with 7 positions matching TRBD1. This CDR3 contains 12 residues. J gave up 13 bases and V 4 bases, and 7 bases lay outside the gene matches. The CDR3 bases are TGTGCCAGCAGTTCACAGGGGTGGCTCCAGTTCTTC. It yields the protein CASSSQGWLQFF.

Here the CDR3 DNA reads TGTGCCAGCAGTTACTCGCAGGGGGCGAACTACGAGCAGTACTTC. Protein sequence: CASSYSQGANYEQYF. The chain employs TRBV6-5 and TRBJ2-7, with 8 bases identical to TRBD1. J lost 3 bases, V lost 0 bases, and 4 bases had no gene match. CDR3 length: 15 residues. Germline V CDR1 and CDR2: MNHEY, SVGAGI.

As regards this clone: At one of its ends the junction is not consistent with the germline gene, which may arise from a read error. The chain carries TRBV29-1 and TRBJ2-3; a weak D match, TRBD2 (6 bases). The CDR3 has 13 residues. Germline V gene lookup returns CDR1 SQVTM and CDR2 ANQGSEA. This chain's CDR3 is CSFERAITDTQYF. The CDR3 nucleotides are TGCAGCTTTGAGCGGGCGATCACAGATACGCAGTATTTT.

This chain uses TRBV15 with TRBJ1-4, with 8 bases aligning to TRBD1. The CDR3 loop spans 16 amino acids. V dropped 1 base and J dropped 8; count of bases not matched to a gene: 9. Germline CDR1 is LNHNV and CDR2 is YYDKDF (reference sequence). CDR3 DNA sequence: TGTGCCACCAGCAGAGGTCCAGGGGGCCAGGGGGAAAAACTGTTTTTT. This sequence encodes CATSRGPGGQGEKLFF.

The CDR3 here is CASSLGFGSYNEQFF. The CDR3 DNA sequence: TGCGCCAGCAGCTTGGGCTTCGGTTCCTACAATGAGCAGTTCTTC. V gene TRBV5-1 combines with J gene TRBJ2-1; no firm D call. This CDR3 comprises 15 residues. The V gene lost 0 bases and the J gene lost 1 base, with 8 bases spanning the gap. Germline CDR1 and CDR2: SGHRS and YFSETQ.

This chain joins TRBV9 and TRBJ2-7, with 7 bases identical to TRBD2. The CDR3 consists of 15 residues. The V gene's germline CDR1 is SGDLS and CDR2 YYNGEE. With V trimmed by 4 bases and J by 6 bases, 13 bases remained unmatched. CDR3 bases: TGTGCCAGCAGCAGGGCGGGAGAGGGTTTGGGCGAGCAGTACTTC. Translating gives CASSRAGEGLGEQYF.